What follows is one T cell receptor beta chain and its context. The CDR3 sequence is 13 residues long. Trimming took 8 bases from V and 5 from J, leaving 15 bases between them. CDR1 ENHRY and CDR2 SYGVKD come from the germline V gene. Sample barcodes and UMIs were carried by the TCR alpha and TCR beta cDNA libraries that 5'RACE generated with constant-segment primers. MiXCR, run by TCRdb on the 5' RACE reads, gives a single entry per CDR3 protein. The sample consists of 140,000 to 150,000 distinct CDR3 sequences, about 5.7% of them appearing once. This sample is part of a study of T-cell memory formation after mild COVID-19.

The material sequenced was PBMCs or a T cell subset sorted from them (not recorded which). The chain carries TRBV10-3 and TRBJ1-2, with TRBD1 as a possible D gene (6 bases). The source is an adult woman who had mild COVID-19 (a few samples of this study predate the infection). Cell type and time point are not known. The CDR3 here is CAIGTGGFYGYTF. Written as DNA, the CDR3 is TGTGCCATCGGAACCGGGGGCTTTTATGGCTACACCTTC.